A single sample is the source of the 20 T cell receptor beta chains below, sequenced in a study of T cell responses to AZD1222 COVID-19 vaccine (dated by TCRdb to the early 2020s). Library method: the immunoSEQ multiplex PCR assay. TCRdb obtained this table from immuneACCESS and retained in-frame rearrangements with V and J assigned. These tables miss some clones; where compared with another copy, unresolved V genes account for less than half of the shortfall, and the remainder is unexplained. This sample is represented by over 90,000 clones; 91% of them were singletons. The ten largest make up about 41% of the sample. The time point label here, explained by the study, means: baseline before first vaccination. Source: peripheral blood, taken on day 0 of AZD1222 vaccination. All receptors derive from an adult in good health.

This chain links TRBV5-1 with TRBJ1-5; 7 nucleotides agree with TRBD1. Trimming cost V 4 bases and J 5 bases; bases outside gene matches: 9. Germline V gene sequence: CDR1 SGHRS, CDR2 YFSETQ. CDR3 length: 15 residues. The chain's CDR3 is CASSEGGTAHQPQHF. The CDR3 region has the DNA TGCGCCAGCAGCGAGGGGGGGACAGCACATCAGCCCCAGCATTTT.

The chain recombines TRBV19 with TRBJ2-7; 9 positions agree with TRBD2. CDR1 is LNHDA and CDR2 is SQIVND in the germline V gene (reference sequence). Trimming removed 6 bases from V and 4 bases from J; junction bases left unmatched: 7. The CDR3 is made up of 14 amino acids. Written as DNA, the CDR3 is TGTGCCAGTAGGCTAGCGGGAAAGGATTACGAGCAGTACTTC. Residues: CASRLAGKDYEQYF.

The chain carries TRBV6-5 and TRBJ2-7; D uncertain. Germline lookup yields CDR1 MNHEY and CDR2 SVGAGI. Trimming stripped 2 bases from V and 6 bases from J, with 11 bases between. This CDR3 is built from 13 residues. CDR3 in DNA: TGTGCCAGCAGTTACAGCCGGTCTCTCGAGCAGTACTTC. Translating gives CASSYSRSLEQYF.

This chain connects TRBV3-1 (or the pseudogene TRBV3-2) to TRBJ2-2; D is ambiguous. V gave up 4 bases and J gave up 6 bases, with 9 bases separating them. CDR1 and CDR2 from the germline V gene are LGHDT and YNNKEL (reference sequence). The CDR3 has 13 residues. In DNA, the CDR3 is TGTGCCAGCAGCCCCTTAGAGTCCGGGGAGCTGTTTTTT. Translating gives CASSPLESGELFF.

This clone was seen more than once but under ten times. The sample has other DNA sequences that encode this CDR3 too. The V gene is TRBV9, the J gene TRBJ2-7, with no clear D. CDR1 and CDR2 from the germline V gene are SGDLS and YYNGEE. The CDR3 loop spans 13 amino acids. Trimming took 0 bases from V and 3 from J, leaving 7 bases between them. The DNA for the CDR3 is TGTGCCAGCAGCGTAGATGGCAGCTACGAGCAGTACTTC. Protein product: CASSVDGSYEQYF.

This chain uses TRBV19 with TRBJ1-1, with a tentative D call TRBD1 (6 bases). V was trimmed by 7 bases and J by 0 bases, leaving 15 bases between them. The CDR3 has 15 amino acids. Germline loops: CDR1 LNHDA, CDR2 SQIVND (reference sequence). CDR3 sequence reads: CASIPQQGLNTEAFF. DNA for the CDR3: TGTGCCAGTATCCCTCAACAGGGATTGAACACTGAAGCTTTCTTT.

V usage is TRBV28 and J usage is TRBJ2-3; 8 nucleotides agree with TRBD1. The CDR3 extends over 14 amino acids. Germline lookup yields CDR1 MDHEN and CDR2 SYDVKM. V shed 5 bases, J shed 3 bases, and the junction held 4 bases outside the gene matches. The CDR3 DNA sequence: TGTGCCAGCAGTCCCGGACAGGGAACAGATACGCAGTATTTT. This translates into CASSPGQGTDTQYF. Full variable domain (outside the CDR3, taken from reference TRBV28 and TRBJ2-3): DVKVTQSSRYLVKRTGEKVFLECVQDMDHENMFWYRQDPGLGLRLIYFSYDVKMKEKGDIPEGYSVSREKKERFSLILESASTNQTSMYLCASSPGQGTDTQYFGPGTRLTVL.

The gene calls are TRBV5-1 and TRBJ2-3, with no clear D. V shed 0 bases and J shed 3 bases, with 11 bases lying between them. The CDR3 length is 15 residues. Germline V gene sequence: CDR1 SGHRS, CDR2 YFSETQ. CDR3 loop: CASSLVGKMTDTQYF. The CDR3 DNA is TGCGCCAGCAGCTTGGTAGGGAAGATGACAGATACGCAGTATTTT.

V is TRBV6-5 and J is TRBJ1-1; TRBD1 matches 7 bases. Germline-derived CDR1 and CDR2 are MNHEY and SVGAGI. The CDR3 has 16 amino acids. Trimming took 2 bases from V and 1 from J; bases not matched to a gene: 7. The CDR3 here is CASSYHNRGKNTEAFF. CDR3 sequence (DNA): TGTGCCAGCAGTTACCATAACAGGGGAAAGAACACTGAAGCTTTCTTT.

This clone was found once. The CDR3 loop reads CASSLGRAQYF. DNA for the CDR3: TGTGCCAGCAGTTTGGGGAGGGCCCAGTACTTC. The V call is TRBV6-6, the J call TRBJ2-5; 7 nucleotides agree with TRBD2. V lost 4 bases and J lost 9; bases outside the gene matches: 2. CDR1 and CDR2 from the germline V gene are MNHNY and SVGAGI (reference sequence). The CDR3 is 11 amino acids.

The CDR3 here is CASSLTGVMNTEAFF. DNA for the CDR3: TGTGCCAGCAGTTTAACAGGGGTCATGAACACTGAAGCTTTCTTT. The rearrangement links TRBV27 to TRBJ1-1; TRBD1 agrees at 7 bases. Trimming cost V 2 bases and J 0 bases; bases outside gene matches: 3. Germline CDR1 reads MNHEY; CDR2 reads SMNVEV (reference sequence). The CDR3 has 15 amino acids.

By share, this clone counts as medium-sized. This chain links TRBV5-5 with TRBJ2-1, with D unclear. The germline V and J ends were trimmed by 4 bases and 7 bases, with 9 bases remaining between them. The CDR3 sequence is 12 residues long. Germline values: CDR1 SGHKS, CDR2 YYEKEE (reference sequence). The CDR3 reads CASSVSWNEQFF. The CDR3, as DNA: TGTGCCAGCAGCGTCTCGTGGAATGAGCAGTTCTTC.

This chain links TRBV28 with TRBJ1-2; no definite D call. CDR3 length: 13 residues. Germline loops: CDR1 MDHEN, CDR2 SYDVKM. V was clipped by 7 bases and J by 2 bases, with 11 bases between them. This CDR3 reads CASMSNGNYGYTF. For the CDR3, the DNA is TGTGCCAGCATGTCCAATGGGAACTATGGCTACACCTTC.

This clone was counted once. This chain's CDR3 is CASRRGQGPQHF. The CDR3, as DNA: TGTGCCAGTAGACGGGGACAGGGGCCCCAGCATTTT. The rearrangement links TRBV25-1 to TRBJ1-5, with 9 bases fitting TRBD1. V trimming: 9 bases; J trimming: 9 bases; junction bases outside the gene matches: 6. Germline V CDR1 and CDR2: MGHDK, SYGVNS. This CDR3 has 12 amino acids.

This clone was picked up a small number of times. This chain joins TRBV18 and TRBJ1-1, with D possibly TRBD1 on 6 matching bases. This CDR3 region has 14 residues. Germline V lookup: CDR1 KGHSH, CDR2 LQKENI. V was clipped by 6 bases and J by 4 bases, with 15 bases between them. This chain's CDR3 is CASSQQGSSTEAFF. DNA of the CDR3: TGTGCCAGCTCCCAACAGGGATCGAGCACTGAAGCTTTCTTT.

The rearrangement joins TRBV7-6 to TRBJ2-1; TRBD2 agrees at 11 bases. Per germline, CDR1 SGHVS and CDR2 FNYEAQ. Trimming at V came to 5 bases and at J to 5 bases, leaving 11 bases not matched to a gene. The CDR3 covers 17 residues. The CDR3 protein is CASSARLAGLSNNEQFF. DNA for the CDR3: TGTGCCAGCAGCGCCCGACTAGCGGGACTGAGTAACAATGAGCAGTTCTTC.

This chain connects TRBV9 to TRBJ2-2, with unresolved D. The germline V gene encodes CDR1 SGDLS and CDR2 YYNGEE. This CDR3 has 16 amino acids. V was trimmed by 3 bases and J by 6 bases, leaving 18 bases between them. CDR3 nucleotide sequence: TGTGCCAGCAGCGAAACGGCCGGGTCCGCTTCCGGGGAGCTGTTTTTT. As protein: CASSETAGSASGELFF.

CDR3 in DNA: TGTGCCAGCAGCGTAGGGGGACTAGCGGGAGGTAACTCCTACGAGCAGTACTTC. Translating gives CASSVGGLAGGNSYEQYF. The chain couples TRBV9 to TRBJ2-7; TRBD2 matches 15 bases. The CDR3 length is 18 residues. V lost 0 bases, J lost 0 bases, and 4 bases stayed unmatched. Germline CDR1 reads SGDLS; CDR2 reads YYNGEE.

CDR3 residues: CASSPTLQANYGYTF. The CDR3 nucleotides are TGTGCCAGCAGCCCGACGTTGCAGGCTAACTATGGCTACACCTTC. The genes are TRBV5-8 and TRBJ1-2; D not certain. The CDR3 contains 15 residues. V was shortened by 4 bases and J by 0 bases, with 13 bases between the two germline ends. The germline CDR1 and CDR2 sequences are SGHTS and YDEGEE.

The J gene is TRBJ2-5, the V gene TRBV28; D unresolved. The germline V gene has CDR1 MDHEN and CDR2 SYDVKM. This CDR3 has 11 residues. V was cut by 2 bases and J by 4 bases, with 2 bases left in between. The CDR3 region is CASSLRETQYF. In DNA form, the CDR3 reads TGTGCCAGCAGTTTACGAGAGACCCAGTACTTC.